This T cell receptor beta chain stems from a study of blood T cell repertoires in COVID-19. Under the authors' procedure: Amplifying reference gene primers gave estimates of nucleated cell counts. Measured with immunoSEQ multiplex PCR; TCRdb has only the in-frame clones, and not every one. V, J and clone size derive from that table, while D and trimming were established from the DNA sequence. The table shows approximately 360,000 clones, with more than 80% occurring only once. Germline assignment: CDR1 MNHEY and CDR2 SVGEGT. CDR3 length: 17 residues. The V and J ends lost 6 bases and 0 bases respectively, with 20 bases between them.

The sample comprised peripheral blood. This TCR derives from a man aged 35 to 55 with acute or convalescent COVID-19. The chain links TRBV6-2 or TRBV6-3 to TRBJ1-1; D might be TRBD1 (6 bases). In DNA, the CDR3 is TGTGCCAGCAGCCCTACTGGGACATACGGGATGAACACTGAAGCTTTCTTT. This codes for CASSPTGTYGMNTEAFF.